This is a list of T cell receptor beta chains from one sample in a study of shared clonotypes between healthy human individuals. Here immunoSEQ multiplex PCR was the method, and the copy in TCRdb shows in-frame clones only, minus some. The table shows around 2,000,000 clones, with just under 95% occurring only once. The material sequenced was naive CD8+ T cells sorted from blood. The receptors derive from a man between 18 and 35 years old in good health. Both conserved end residues are part of each CDR3. Fields, in order: V gene, clone size, J gene, D gene, CDR3 protein, CDR3 DNA. The D gene is left open where the match is weak. Some rows mark clone size as missing; the rest say once, few, many or name a class of expanded clone.

TRBV27	.	TRBJ2-4	.	CASRPGQNKNIQYF	TGTGCCAGCAGACCCGGACAGAACAAAAACATTCAGTACTTC
TRBV2	.	TRBJ2-7	.	CASSGGSSLPSYEQYF	TGTGCCAGCAGTGGGGGATCCAGCTTGCCCTCCTACGAGCAGTACTTC
TRBV19	.	TRBJ2-7	.	CASGGGASYEQYF	TGTGCCAGTGGAGGGGGGGCCTCCTACGAGCAGTACTTC
TRBV6-5	.	TRBJ2-7	TRBD1	CASALDRGDEQYF	TGTGCCAGCGCATTAGACAGGGGTGACGAGCAGTACTTC
TRBV7-9	.	TRBJ2-1	.	CASSMDSSYNEQFF	TGTGCCAGCAGCATGGATAGCTCCTACAATGAGCAGTTCTTC
TRBV19	.	TRBJ1-1	.	CASSISGEADTEAFF	TGTGCCAGTAGTATATCGGGGGAGGCCGACACTGAAGCTTTCTTT
TRBV4-3	.	TRBJ2-3	.	CASSQDLRGGNADTQYF	TGCGCCAGCAGCCAAGATTTGCGCGGCGGGAATGCAGATACGCAGTATTTT
TRBV14	.	TRBJ2-5	.	CASRMGSETQYF	TGTGCCAGCCGAATGGGTTCAGAGACCCAGTACTTC
TRBV6-5	.	TRBJ2-3	.	CASSYSFEADTQYF	TGTGCCAGCAGTTACTCGTTTGAGGCAGATACGCAGTATTTT
TRBV9	.	TRBJ2-7	TRBD1	CASSVGTGGVYEQYF	TGTGCCAGCAGCGTAGGGACAGGGGGCGTCTACGAGCAGTACTTC
TRBV30	once	TRBJ1-1	TRBD1	CAWSYGTGGVMNTEAFF	TGTGCCTGGAGTTATGGGACAGGGGGCGTCATGAACACTGAAGCTTTCTTT
TRBV6-5	.	TRBJ2-7	.	CASSYSTEGYEQYF	TGTGCCAGCAGTTACTCGACAGAAGGTTACGAGCAGTACTTC
TRBV15	.	TRBJ2-5	.	CATSRGRGAQETQYF	TGTGCCACCAGCAGAGGGAGGGGCGCCCAAGAGACCCAGTACTTC
TRBV4-2	.	TRBJ2-7	TRBD2	CASSQDLGLAGIYEQYF	TGTGCCAGCAGCCAAGATCTCGGGCTAGCGGGGATCTACGAGCAGTACTTC
TRBV6-5	.	TRBJ2-1	TRBD2	CASSYATSGRNEQFF	TGTGCCAGCAGTTACGCGACTAGCGGGAGGAATGAGCAGTTCTTC